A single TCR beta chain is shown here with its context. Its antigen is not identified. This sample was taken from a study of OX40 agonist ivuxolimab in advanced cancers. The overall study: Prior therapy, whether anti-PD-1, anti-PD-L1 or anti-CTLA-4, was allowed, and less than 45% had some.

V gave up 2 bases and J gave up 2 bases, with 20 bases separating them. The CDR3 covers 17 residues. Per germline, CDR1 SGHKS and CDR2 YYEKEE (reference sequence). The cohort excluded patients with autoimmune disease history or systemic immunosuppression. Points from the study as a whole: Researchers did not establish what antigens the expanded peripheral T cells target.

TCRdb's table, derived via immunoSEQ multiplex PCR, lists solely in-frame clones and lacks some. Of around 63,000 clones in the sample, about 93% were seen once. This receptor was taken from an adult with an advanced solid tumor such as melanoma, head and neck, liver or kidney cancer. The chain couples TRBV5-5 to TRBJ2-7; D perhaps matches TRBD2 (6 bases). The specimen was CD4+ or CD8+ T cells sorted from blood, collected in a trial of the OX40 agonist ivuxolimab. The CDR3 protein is CASSFKDLGSGAYEQYF. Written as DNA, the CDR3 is TGTGCCAGCAGCTTTAAAGATTTGGGTTCGGGGGCCTACGAGCAGTACTTC. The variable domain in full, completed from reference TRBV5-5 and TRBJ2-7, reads DAGVTQSPTHLIKTRGQQVTLRCSPISGHKSVSWYQQVLGQGPQFIFQYYEKEERGRGNFPDRFSARQFPNYSSELNVNALLLGDSALYLCASSFKDLGSGAYEQYFGPGTRLTVT.